This T cell receptor beta chain was recorded in a study of blood T cell repertoires in COVID-19 (dated by TCRdb to the early 2020s). Background on the whole study: Collaborator samples came from the United States, Italy and Spain and covered acute and convalescent phases of COVID-19. The samples were drawn from two sources: the first 160 participants of the ongoing ImmuneRACE study, and 950 to 1,500 subjects contributed by 6 global collaborators. The repertoires were released in a freely available public database meant as a resource for research on the immune response to SARS-CoV-2. Nearly every sample came with metadata listing a de-identified subject ID, COVID-19 status, age in years and sex. Deeply sampled blood TCRbeta repertoires from subjects exposed to, actively infected with, or recovered from COVID-19 were included in the dataset. Where available, HLA class I and class II types were obtained from metadata supplied by the sample provider rather than from assay-based typing. The material from the prospective study consisted of cDNA or gDNA derived from T cells, B-cell-depleted T cells, or PBMCs. Study-level results and caveats: The amount of clinical and demographic metadata varied by source and participant and was provided uncurated.

From cysteine to phenylalanine, the CDR3 is 13 amino acids long. The read is trimmed to its CDR3 DNA, 39 bases read in frame from base 1. At the junction V is shortened by 4 bases and J by 3 bases; bases outside the gene matches: 0. CDR1 LGHDT and CDR2 YNNKEL were looked up in the germline V gene (reference sequence). TCRbeta CDR3 regions were amplified from genomic DNA using the immunoSEQ Assay, a bias-controlled multiplex PCR. The published analysis was carried out like this. Nucleated cell counts per sample were estimated from amplification of reference gene primers within the assay. To quantify the absolute abundance of each unique TCRbeta CDR3 rearrangement, sequence reads were collapsed and filtered. Productive Simpson clonality was computed per sample as the square root of Simpson's diversity index over productive rearrangements. TCRdb limited this immuneACCESS table to in-frame rearrangements with V and J called. A share of clones is missing; checked studies link under half to unresolved V genes, and the rest is unexplained. That table supplies the V and J calls and clone size; D and trimming were determined from the DNA. For this sample there are over 300,000 clones; 83% appear just once. 0.95% to 1.5% of the sample is taken by the ten largest.

This clone was seen once. No cognate antigen has been identified for it. No base qualities exist here, and no much larger clone lies one base off it. Whole blood was collected in K2EDTA tubes by collaborating institutions according to the institutions' own protocols. For TCRbeta analysis, collaborator samples were shipped as frozen whole blood, as isolated PBMCs, or as DNA extracted from either sample type. This receptor chain uses TRBV3-1 (or the pseudogene TRBV3-2) and TRBJ2-5; 9 bases in between match TRBD1. The origin of this receptor is a woman aged 45-65 years with acute or convalescent COVID-19. The sample consisted of peripheral blood. The CDR3 has the sequence CASSRDREETQYF. The nucleotides read TGTGCCAGCAGCCGGGACAGGGAAGAGACCCAGTACTTC.